The next 2 T cell receptor beta chains were all read from a single sample in a study of human T cells and chemical hapten exposure. Sample time point: pre-sensitization, week 0. The sample's treatment: therapeutic diphenylcyclopropenone sensitization with weekly scalp DPC. MiXCR, applied by TCRdb to the RACE reads, yields one record per CDR3 protein. The table lists some 300,000 distinct CDR3 sequences, 5.5% of them singletons. The specimen was whole blood, collected in connection with sensitization to the hapten diphenylcyclopropenone (DPC). The receptors come from a woman aged 18 to 35 with alopecia areata. Some clones in this sample may be carry-over from other donors' samples.

This clonotype was recorded many times. V is TRBV7-2 and J is TRBJ1-2; no firm D call. This CDR3 comprises 13 residues. Germline V lookup: CDR1 SGHTA, CDR2 FQGNSA. V gave up 5 bases and J gave up 7 bases, with 14 bases separating them. The CDR3 region is CASSTEEGGGYTF. The DNA of the CDR3 is TGTGCCAGCAGCACAGAAGAGGGAGGTGGCTACACCTTC.

The chain joins TRBV29-1 to TRBJ2-1; 7 bases match TRBD2. Trimming at V came to 7 bases and at J to 9 bases, leaving 15 bases not matched to a gene. Germline loops: CDR1 SQVTM, CDR2 ANQGSEA. The CDR3 sequence is 14 residues long. This CDR3 reads CSAWGREGAIEQFF. The CDR3 DNA follows: TGCAGCGCTTGGGGGAGGGAGGGAGCGATTGAGCAGTTCTTC.